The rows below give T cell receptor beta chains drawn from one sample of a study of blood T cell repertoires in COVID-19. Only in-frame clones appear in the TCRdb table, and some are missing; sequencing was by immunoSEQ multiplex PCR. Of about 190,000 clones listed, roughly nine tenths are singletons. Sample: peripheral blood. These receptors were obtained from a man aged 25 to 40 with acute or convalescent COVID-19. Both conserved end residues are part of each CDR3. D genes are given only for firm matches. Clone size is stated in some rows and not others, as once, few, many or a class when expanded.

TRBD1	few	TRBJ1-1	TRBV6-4	TGTGCCAGCAGTCGGACGGGCCGCGGCAAAGGGGGCCACACTGAAGCTTTCTTT	CASSRTGRGKGGHTEAFF
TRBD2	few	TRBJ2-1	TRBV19	TGTGCCAGTAGTAGGCGGGGGGGGAACAATGAGCAGTTCTTC	CASSRRGGNNEQFF
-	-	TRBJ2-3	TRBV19	TGTGCCAGTAGTATGAGGGGCACAGATACGCAGTATTTT	CASSMRGTDTQYF
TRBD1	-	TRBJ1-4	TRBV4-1	TGCGCCAGCAGCAACCGTGGGCAGGGACAGGGTAATGAAAAACTGTTTTTT	CASSNRGQGQGNEKLFF
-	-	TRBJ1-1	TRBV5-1	TGCGCCAGCACCCCAGGGGCGAAGGGGCGAGCTTTCTTT	CASTPGAKGRAFF
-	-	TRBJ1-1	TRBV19	TGTGCCAGTAGTCAGGACTGGCCCACTGAAGCTTTCTTT	CASSQDWPTEAFF
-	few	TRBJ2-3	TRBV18	TGTGCCAGCTCCGCCTCCGGACAGACTAAAGGCACAGATACGCAGTATTTT	CASSASGQTKGTDTQYF
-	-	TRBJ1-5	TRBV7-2	TGTGCCACCAGAAAGGGCCTGGGGGCCAATCAGCCCCAGCATTTT	CATRKGLGANQPQHF
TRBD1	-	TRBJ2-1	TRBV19	TGTGCCAGTAGTACCCACAGGGGGCCCTACAATGAGCAGTTCTTC	CASSTHRGPYNEQFF
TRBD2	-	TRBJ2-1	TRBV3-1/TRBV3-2	TGTGCCAGCAGCCAAGATCCAGCGGGGGGGCGGAATGAGCAGTTCTTC	CASSQDPAGGRNEQFF
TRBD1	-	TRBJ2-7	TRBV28	TGTGCCAGCAGTGGCCGGGACAGGGGCCGCTACGAGCAGTACTTC	CASSGRDRGRYEQYF
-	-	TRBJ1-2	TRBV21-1	TGTGCCAGCAGCAAAGCGGTGGGGGCTCACTATGGCTACACCTTC	CASSKAVGAHYGYTF
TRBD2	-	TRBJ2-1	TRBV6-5	TGTGCCAGCAGTTACACCCGGACTAGCGGGGTAAATGAGCAGTTCTTC	CASSYTRTSGVNEQFF
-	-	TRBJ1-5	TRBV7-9	TGTGCCAGCAGACTAGGACCCAATCAGCCCCAGCATTTT	CASRLGPNQPQHF
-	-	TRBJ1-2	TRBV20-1	TGCAGTGCTAGAGTAACATACCGCTACACCTTC	CSARVTYRYTF
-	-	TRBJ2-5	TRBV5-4	TGTGCCAGCACCGAGCTGCGACAAGAGACCCAGTACTTC	CASTELRQETQYF
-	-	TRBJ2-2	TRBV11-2	TGTGCCAGCAGCCCAACCATAGGGAGGAGGACCGGGGAGCTGTTTTTT	CASSPTIGRRTGELFF
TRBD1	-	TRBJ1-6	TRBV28	TGTGCCAGCAGTCCATGGGACAGGGCTAATTCACCCCTCCACTTT	CASSPWDRANSPLHF
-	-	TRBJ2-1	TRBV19	TGTGCTACTAGCAAAACCTACAATGAGCAGTTCTTC	CATSKTYNEQFF
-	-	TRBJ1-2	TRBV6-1	TGTGCCAGCAGTGAGGTGGTAATAGACTACACCTTC	CASSEVVIDYTF
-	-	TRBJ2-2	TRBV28	TGTGCCAGCAGTTTCCAGGGGATAAACACCGGGGAGCTGTTTTTT	CASSFQGINTGELFF
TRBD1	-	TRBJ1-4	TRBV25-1	TGTGCCAGCAGTGAATTAGGGACAGGTGGTGAAAAACTGTTTTTT	CASSELGTGGEKLFF
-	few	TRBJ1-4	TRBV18	TGTGCCAGCTCACCACGAACCGCAGGATCAGCCGGTGAAAAACTGTTTTTT	CASSPRTAGSAGEKLFF